This TCR beta chain derives from a study of shared clonotypes between healthy human individuals. Here immunoSEQ multiplex PCR was the method, and the copy in TCRdb shows in-frame clones only, minus some. The sample has approximately 250,000 clones; about 69% are singletons. The study separated CD4+ cells into CD45RA+ naive and CD45RA-negative memory subsets. V was trimmed by 0 bases and J by 3 bases, leaving 18 bases between them. CDR1 LNHDA and CDR2 SQIVND come from the germline V gene (reference sequence). The CDR3 has 18 residues. This TCR derives from a man aged 30-40 years in good health. The V gene is TRBV19, the J gene TRBJ1-5, with D possibly TRBD1 on 6 matching bases. The sample consisted of memory CD4+ T cells sorted from blood. The subset was: CD45RA-negative fraction. The CDR3 spells CASSIDPRQVGYNQPQHF. The CDR3 DNA reads as TGTGCCAGTAGTATAGACCCCCGACAGGTGGGTTACAATCAGCCCCAGCATTTT. Based on the CDR3 plus reference TRBV19 and TRBJ1-5, the full variable domain is DGGITQSPKYLFRKEGQNVTLSCEQNLNHDAMYWYRQDPGQGLRLIYYSQIVNDFQKGDIAEGYSVSREKKESFPLTVTSAQKNPTAFYLCASSIDPRQVGYNQPQHFGDGTRLSIL.